The 30 T cell receptor beta chains listed next were all sequenced from one sample in a study of blood T cell repertoires in COVID-19. Profiling relied on immunoSEQ multiplex PCR, and the TCRdb table lists in-frame clones only, not all of them. The sample records fewer than 200,000 clones, 82% being singletons. The sequenced material came from PBMCs or T cells enriched from blood (not recorded which). The source of these receptors is a woman aged 60-75 years with acute COVID-19.

V usage is TRBV12-3 or TRBV12-4 and J usage is TRBJ1-1, with a possible D match to TRBD1 (6 bases). V was clipped by 6 bases and J by 8 bases, with 16 bases between them. The CDR3 has 13 amino acids. The CDR3 spells CASRTRGPGEAFF. The CDR3 nucleotides are TGTGCCAGCAGGACCAGGGGTCCTGGGGAAGCTTTCTTT.

This chain joins TRBV7-8 and TRBJ2-1, with 9 bases fitting TRBD2. CDR3 size: 14 residues. Germline V lookup: CDR1 SGHVS, CDR2 FQNEAQ. The ends lost 5 bases at V and 8 bases at J; junction bases unmatched: 7. This CDR3 is CASSPSSGKYEQFF. CDR3 coding DNA: TGTGCCAGCAGCCCCTCTAGCGGGAAATATGAGCAGTTCTTC. Combining the CDR3 with reference TRBV7-8 and TRBJ2-1 gives the whole variable domain GAGVSQSPRYKVAKRGQDVALRCDPISGHVSLFWYQQALGQGPEFLTYFQNEAQLDKSGLPSDRFFAERPEGSVSTLKIQRTQQEDSAVYLCASSPSSGKYEQFFGPGTRLTVL.

V usage is TRBV24-1 and J usage is TRBJ2-3; D possibly corresponds to TRBD2 (5 bases). Germline values: CDR1 KGHDR, CDR2 SFDVKD. This CDR3 is built from 13 residues. With 7 bases removed from V and 6 bases from J, the gap between germline ends came to 13 bases. CDR3 residues: CATRAEVVDTQYF. CDR3 sequence (DNA): TGTGCCACCAGGGCGGAGGTTGTGGATACGCAGTATTTT.

The gene calls are TRBV10-2 and TRBJ2-1, with TRBD2 matching 13 bases. The length of the CDR3 is 14 residues. The V gene's germline CDR1 is WSHSY and CDR2 SAAADI. Germline trimming cut 5 bases from V and 12 bases from J; bases unmatched to any gene: 7. CDR3 sequence (DNA): TGCGCCAGCAGTCGGACTAGCGGGGGCCGCCCGCAGTTCTTC. As protein: CASSRTSGGRPQFF.

In this sample, this clone turned up once. J is TRBJ1-1 and V is TRBV5-1, with TRBD1 matching over 9 bases. There are 13 residues in the CDR3. CDR1 is SGHRS, CDR2 YFSETQ, per germline. After removal of 1 base from V and 7 bases from J, the junction contained 2 bases not matched to a gene. CDR3 bases: TGCGCCAGCAGCTTGCAGGGACAGGGTGAAGCTTTCTTT. Translation gives CASSLQGQGEAFF.

The chain links TRBV19 to TRBJ1-4; 8 positions match TRBD1. V was clipped by 6 bases and J by 8 bases; unmatched bases: 14. The CDR3 totals 16 residues. Germline-derived CDR1 and CDR2 are LNHDA and SQIVND (reference sequence). CDR3 DNA sequence: TGTGCCAGTAGCATTCTCGGACAGGGAGTAAAGGAAAAACTGTTTTTT. Encoded protein: CASSILGQGVKEKLFF. Supplemented by reference TRBV19 and TRBJ1-4, the full variable domain reads DGGITQSPKYLFRKEGQNVTLSCEQNLNHDAMYWYRQDPGQGLRLIYYSQIVNDFQKGDIAEGYSVSREKKESFPLTVTSAQKNPTAFYLCASSILGQGVKEKLFFGSGTQLSVL.

This chain joins TRBV28 and TRBJ2-5; 8 nucleotides line up with TRBD1. The germline V gene encodes CDR1 MDHEN and CDR2 SYDVKM. The CDR3 spans 14 residues. V lost 6 bases and J lost 4; bases outside the gene matches: 7. The CDR3 is CASSGQGTGETQYF. The CDR3 DNA follows: TGTGCCAGCAGCGGACAGGGTACGGGAGAGACCCAGTACTTC.

The chain is built from TRBV27 and TRBJ2-1; perhaps TRBD1 as D (5 bases). The CDR3 totals 14 residues. Germline values: CDR1 MNHEY, CDR2 SMNVEV (reference sequence). Trimming cost V 6 bases and J 8 bases, with 17 bases left between them. CDR3 region: CASRESVFRDEQFF. The CDR3 region has the DNA TGTGCCAGCAGGGAAAGCGTGTTCAGGGATGAGCAGTTCTTC.

This chain uses TRBV4-2 with TRBJ2-1; 9 nucleotides line up with TRBD2. The junction had 5 bases not matched to a gene; V was cut back by 2 bases and J by 3 bases. Per germline, CDR1 LGHNA and CDR2 YNFKEQ. The CDR3 has 16 amino acids. CDR3 nucleotide sequence: TGTGCCAGCAGCCAACAAGCGGGGGGAGTCTACAATGAGCAGTTCTTC. Translation gives CASSQQAGGVYNEQFF.

This chain links TRBV30 with TRBJ1-2; D ambiguous. CDR1 and CDR2 from the germline V gene are GTSNPN and SVGIG (reference sequence). There are 13 residues in the CDR3. Trimming took off 3 bases at V and 9 bases at J, with 17 bases between the two ends. This CDR3 reads CAWSLGGLVSYTF. Here the CDR3 DNA reads TGTGCCTGGAGCCTAGGTGGCCTAGTAAGCTACACCTTC.

The chain uses TRBV7-2 and TRBJ2-2; tentative D call: TRBD1 (7 bases). Trimming stripped 4 bases from V and 5 bases from J, with 14 bases between. CDR3 length: 15 amino acids. The germline V gene encodes CDR1 SGHTA and CDR2 FQGNSA. CDR3 bases: TGTGCCAGCAGCTATAGGACAGGAGGGACCGGGGAGCTGTTTTTT. This sequence encodes CASSYRTGGTGELFF.

The chain is built from TRBV6-5 and TRBJ2-7; TRBD1 matches at 8 bases. The CDR3 is 15 residues long. Germline V gives CDR1 MNHEY, CDR2 SVGAGI. Trimming took 4 bases from V and 4 from J; bases not matched to a gene: 9. The CDR3, as DNA: TGTGCCAGCAGTTCCTTAGGACAGGGTGGATACGAGCAGTACTTC. Residues: CASSSLGQGGYEQYF.

This clone was observed a handful of times. V is TRBV19 and J is TRBJ2-1; 9 bases align to TRBD1. CDR1 is LNHDA, CDR2 SQIVND, per germline (reference sequence). After removal of 6 bases from V and 5 bases from J, the junction contained 8 bases not matched to a gene. This CDR3 has 15 residues. The CDR3 DNA reads TGTGCCAGTAGCTCACAGGGGGCAGTTAACAATGAGCAGTTCTTC. It encodes CASSSQGAVNNEQFF.

V gene TRBV18 combines with J gene TRBJ2-2, with TRBD1 as a possible D gene (6 bases). Deletions cut 2 bases from V and 2 bases from J, with 9 bases between. CDR3 length: 15 residues. Germline V gene sequence: CDR1 KGHSH, CDR2 LQKENI. The CDR3: CASSPGQPNTGELFF. The CDR3 DNA reads TGTGCCAGCTCACCAGGACAGCCTAACACCGGGGAGCTGTTTTTT.

The chain employs TRBV4-3 and TRBJ2-5; possible D gene TRBD2, 6 bases. The ends were cut back, 1 base at V and 5 bases at J, with 14 bases in the middle. The CDR3 sequence is 15 residues long. Germline V gives CDR1 LGHNA, CDR2 YSLEER. CDR3 bases: TGCGCCAGCAGCCAAGGGAGGGGCGGATTCGAGACCCAGTACTTC. This gives the protein CASSQGRGGFETQYF.

The J gene is TRBJ2-7, the V gene TRBV6-5, with D maybe TRBD1 (5 bases). V dropped 2 bases and J dropped 4 bases, with 15 bases sitting between them. Germline loops: CDR1 MNHEY, CDR2 SVGAGI. The CDR3 runs to 15 residues. CDR3 coding DNA: TGTGCCAGCAGTTACGGGGCAGGTCCTTCTTACGAGCAGTACGTC. This codes for CASSYGAGPSYEQYV.

The chain joins TRBV19 to TRBJ1-2; 8 nucleotides agree with TRBD1. J was trimmed by 0 bases and V by 6 bases; bases with no gene match: 6. Germline V gives CDR1 LNHDA, CDR2 SQIVND (reference sequence). This CDR3 has 15 amino acids. CDR3 DNA sequence: TGTGCCAGTAGAGGGACAGGATTTACTAACTATGGCTACACCTTC. It specifies CASRGTGFTNYGYTF. The variable domain in full, with the rest retrieved from reference TRBV19 and TRBJ1-2, is DGGITQSPKYLFRKEGQNVTLSCEQNLNHDAMYWYRQDPGQGLRLIYYSQIVNDFQKGDIAEGYSVSREKKESFPLTVTSAQKNPTAFYLCASRGTGFTNYGYTFGSGTRLTVV.

The chain is built from TRBV25-1 and TRBJ1-1, with D perhaps TRBD1 (6 bases). V was trimmed by 1 base and J by 8 bases, leaving 8 bases between them. Germline assignment: CDR1 MGHDK and CDR2 SYGVNS. CDR3 length: 12 residues. CDR3 region: CASSEWTAEAFF. CDR3 nucleotide sequence: TGTGCCAGCAGTGAATGGACAGCAGAAGCTTTCTTT.

The chain uses TRBV11-2 and TRBJ2-2, with D unclear. Trimming shortened V by 5 bases and J by 7 bases, and 11 bases separated the two germline ends. There are 13 residues in the CDR3. Germline lookup yields CDR1 SGHAT and CDR2 FQNNGV. The CDR3 nucleotides read TGTGCCAGCAGCCCTAAGTATGACGGGGAGCTGTTTTTT. Translated: CASSPKYDGELFF.

The chain joins TRBV6-2 or TRBV6-3 to TRBJ2-1; weak D call: TRBD2 (5 bases). The V gene's germline CDR1 is MNHEY and CDR2 SVGEGT. Trimming cost V 4 bases and J 4 bases, with 14 bases left between them. The CDR3 is 15 amino acids. In DNA, the CDR3 is TGTGCCAGCAGTTCCGTACTAGAACGATACAATGAGCAGTTCTTC. It is translated as CASSSVLERYNEQFF.

This clone was seen only a few times. The V gene is TRBV7-9, the J gene TRBJ2-5; D perhaps matches TRBD1 (6 bases). This CDR3 has 14 amino acids. CDR1 and CDR2 (germline): SEHNR, FQNEAQ (reference sequence). V was shortened by 8 bases and J by 5 bases, with 18 bases between the two germline ends. CDR3: CASSVLGAGETQYF. The CDR3 DNA follows: TGTGCCAGCTCCGTACTGGGGGCCGGGGAGACCCAGTACTTC.

This sequence joins TRBV10-3 and TRBJ1-3, with 7 bases matching TRBD1. Losses at the gene ends were 4 bases for V and 4 bases for J; bases not matched to a gene: 10. CDR3 length equals 16 residues. Germline V gene sequence: CDR1 ENHRY, CDR2 SYGVKD. CDR3 sequence (DNA): TGTGCCATCAGTGCCGCGGGACAGCCATCAGGAAACACCATATATTTT. The encoded protein is CAISAAGQPSGNTIYF.

This chain connects TRBV2 to TRBJ2-1; 13 bases are a match to TRBD2. Germline lookup yields CDR1 SNHLY and CDR2 FYNNEI. V was clipped by 5 bases and J by 7 bases; unmatched bases: 5. The CDR3 totals 15 residues. The CDR3 sequence: CASSWTSGRVNEQFF. The CDR3 DNA reads as TGTGCCAGCAGTTGGACTAGCGGGAGAGTAAATGAGCAGTTCTTC. Full variable domain (remainder filled in from reference TRBV2 and TRBJ2-1): EPEVTQTPSHQVTQMGQEVILRCVPISNHLYFYWYRQILGQKVEFLVSFYNNEISEKSEIFDDQFSVERPDGSNFTLKIRSTKLEDSAMYFCASSWTSGRVNEQFFGPGTRLTVL.

V usage is TRBV5-1 and J usage is TRBJ2-7; no definite D call. Germline CDR1 reads SGHRS; CDR2 reads YFSETQ. Trimming took 3 bases from V and 4 from J, leaving 11 bases between them. This CDR3 spans 13 amino acids. The CDR3 DNA follows: TGCGCCAGCAGCTCTCTCTCTTCGTACGAGCAGTACTTC. Translating gives CASSSLSSYEQYF.

The chain is built from TRBV5-4 and TRBJ2-2; unclear D gene. V shed 0 bases and J shed 4 bases, with 10 bases lying between them. The CDR3 totals 15 residues. Germline CDR1 reads SGHNT; CDR2 reads YYREEE (reference sequence). The CDR3 DNA is TGTGCCAGCAGCTTGGCAGGTTCTTTCACCGGGGAGCTGTTTTTT. Encoded protein: CASSLAGSFTGELFF.

This clone was picked up a small number of times. The CDR3 sequence: CASSPGTGADTQYF. DNA for the CDR3: TGTGCCAGCAGTCCGGGGACGGGGGCAGATACGCAGTATTTT. This rearrangement joins TRBV11-2 to TRBJ2-3; a possible D gene is TRBD2 (6 bases). Per the germline V gene, CDR1 is SGHAT and CDR2 is FQNNGV. Trimming removed 6 bases from V and 4 bases from J, with 14 bases in between. The CDR3 is 14 amino acids.

This clone was counted between two and nine times. The same CDR3 also results from other DNA sequences found in this sample. The rearrangement joins TRBV12-3 or TRBV12-4 to TRBJ1-2; no clear D. Trimming removed 2 bases from V and 0 bases from J, with 4 bases in between. The CDR3 runs 13 residues. DNA for the CDR3: TGTGCCAGCAGTTTACAGGCTAACTATGGCTACACCTTC. Amino acid sequence: CASSLQANYGYTF.

Points on this clone: Compared with germline, one end of the junction differs, possibly owing to a read error. The gene calls are TRBV12-3 or TRBV12-4 and TRBJ1-1; D may be TRBD1 (5 bases). The CDR3 covers 12 residues. CDR3 in amino acids: CASSFGGGGSQF. The CDR3 region has the DNA TGTGCCAGCAGTTTCGGGGGGGGAGGCAGCCAGTTT.

The chain employs TRBV7-9 and TRBJ1-2; 8 positions match TRBD1. From germline, CDR1 is SEHNR and CDR2 FQNEAQ (reference sequence). The J segment lost 4 bases and the V segment lost 5 bases, leaving 12 bases of the junction unmatched. The CDR3 totals 16 residues. CDR3 coding DNA: TGTGCCAGCAGCGCTACCGGGACAGGATCTCTCTATGGCTACACCTTC. Its protein product is CASSATGTGSLYGYTF.

The chain couples TRBV5-1 to TRBJ1-2; tentative D call: TRBD1 (5 bases). Per the germline V gene, CDR1 is SGHRS and CDR2 is YFSETQ. The CDR3 has 14 amino acids. V was shortened by 0 bases and J by 2 bases, with 8 bases between the two germline ends. Written as DNA, the CDR3 is TGCGCCAGCAGCTTGGAACCAGGGAACTATGGCTACACCTTC. Translation gives CASSLEPGNYGYTF.